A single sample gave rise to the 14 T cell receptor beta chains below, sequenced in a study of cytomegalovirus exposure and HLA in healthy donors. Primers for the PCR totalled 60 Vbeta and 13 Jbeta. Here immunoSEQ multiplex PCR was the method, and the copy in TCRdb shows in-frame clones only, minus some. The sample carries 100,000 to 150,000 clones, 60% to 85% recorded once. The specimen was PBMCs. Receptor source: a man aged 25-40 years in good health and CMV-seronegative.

In nucleotides, the CDR3 is TGTGCCAGCACCGCACTTAACTATGGCTACACCTTC. Translated: CASTALNYGYTF. The chain uses TRBV6-1 and TRBJ1-2; D gene unclear. The length of the CDR3 is 12 residues. Trimming removed 7 bases at V and 1 base at J, with 7 bases between. Germline V CDR1 and CDR2: MNHNS, SASEGT.

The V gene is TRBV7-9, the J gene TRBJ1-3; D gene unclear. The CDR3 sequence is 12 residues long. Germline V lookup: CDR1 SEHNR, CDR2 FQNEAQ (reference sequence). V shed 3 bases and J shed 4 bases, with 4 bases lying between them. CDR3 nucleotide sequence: TGTGCCAGCAGCTTTAGAGGAAACACCATATATTTT. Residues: CASSFRGNTIYF.

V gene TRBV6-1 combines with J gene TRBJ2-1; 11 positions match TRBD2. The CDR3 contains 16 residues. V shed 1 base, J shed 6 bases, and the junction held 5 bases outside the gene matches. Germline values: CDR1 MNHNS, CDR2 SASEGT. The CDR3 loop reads CASSEVPSGRPNEQFF. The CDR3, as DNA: TGTGCCAGCAGTGAAGTCCCTAGCGGGAGGCCCAATGAGCAGTTCTTC.

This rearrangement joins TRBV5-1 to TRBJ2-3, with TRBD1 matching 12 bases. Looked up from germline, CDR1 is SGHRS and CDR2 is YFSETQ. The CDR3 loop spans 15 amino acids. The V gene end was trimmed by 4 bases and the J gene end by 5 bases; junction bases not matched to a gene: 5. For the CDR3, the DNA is TGCGCCAGCAGCCCCGGGACAGGGGGCGTAGATACGCAGTATTTT. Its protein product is CASSPGTGGVDTQYF.

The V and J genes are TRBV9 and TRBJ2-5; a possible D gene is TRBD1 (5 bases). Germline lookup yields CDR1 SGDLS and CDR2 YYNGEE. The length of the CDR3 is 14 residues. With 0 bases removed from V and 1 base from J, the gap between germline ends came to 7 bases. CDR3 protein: CASSVEGAQETQYF. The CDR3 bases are TGTGCCAGCAGCGTAGAAGGGGCCCAAGAGACCCAGTACTTC.

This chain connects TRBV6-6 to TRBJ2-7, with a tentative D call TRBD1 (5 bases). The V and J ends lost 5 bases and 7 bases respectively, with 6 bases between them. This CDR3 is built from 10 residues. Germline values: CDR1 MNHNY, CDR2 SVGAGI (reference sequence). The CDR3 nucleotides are TGTGCCAGCAGTCACAGGGAGCAGTACTTC. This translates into CASSHREQYF.

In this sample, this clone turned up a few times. In nucleotides, the CDR3 is TGTGCCAGCAGTTATTCCGGGTCCACTGAAGCTTTCTTT. Protein sequence: CASSYSGSTEAFF. The V and J genes are TRBV6-1 and TRBJ1-1; D remains ambiguous. The CDR3 sequence is 13 residues long. The germline gives CDR1 MNHNS, CDR2 SASEGT. Trimming removed 5 bases at V and 4 bases at J, with 11 bases between.

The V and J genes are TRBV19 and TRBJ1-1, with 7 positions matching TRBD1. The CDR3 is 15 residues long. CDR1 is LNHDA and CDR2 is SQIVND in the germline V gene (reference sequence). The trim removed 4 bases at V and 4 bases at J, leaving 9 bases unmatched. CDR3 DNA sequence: TGTGCCAGTAGTACCCCCAACAGGGGAGTCACTGAAGCTTTCTTT. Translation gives CASSTPNRGVTEAFF.

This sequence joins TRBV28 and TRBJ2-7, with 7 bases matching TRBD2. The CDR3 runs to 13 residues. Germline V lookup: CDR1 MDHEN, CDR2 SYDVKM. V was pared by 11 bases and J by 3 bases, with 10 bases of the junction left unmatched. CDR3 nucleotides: TGTGCCGCTGGGGGAGGGGTCAACTACGAGCAGTACTTC. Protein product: CAAGGGVNYEQYF.

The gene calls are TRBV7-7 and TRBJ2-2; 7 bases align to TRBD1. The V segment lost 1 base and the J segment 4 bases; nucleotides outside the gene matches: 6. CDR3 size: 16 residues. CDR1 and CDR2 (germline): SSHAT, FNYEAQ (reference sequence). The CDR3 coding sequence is TGTGCCAGCAGCTTAGAATGGGCAGGGGGCACCGGGGAGCTGTTTTTT. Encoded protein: CASSLEWAGGTGELFF.

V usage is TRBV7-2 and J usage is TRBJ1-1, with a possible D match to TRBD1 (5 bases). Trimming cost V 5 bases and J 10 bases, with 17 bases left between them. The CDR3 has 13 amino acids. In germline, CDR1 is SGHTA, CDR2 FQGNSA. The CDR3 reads CASSTGLLGGAFF. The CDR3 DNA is TGTGCCAGCAGCACCGGACTGCTGGGGGGAGCTTTCTTT. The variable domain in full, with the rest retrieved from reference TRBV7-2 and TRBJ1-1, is GAGVSQSPSNKVTEKGKDVELRCDPISGHTALYWYRQSLGQGLEFLIYFQGNSAPDKSGLPSDRFSAERTGGSVSTLTIQRTQQEDSAVYLCASSTGLLGGAFFGQGTRLTVV.

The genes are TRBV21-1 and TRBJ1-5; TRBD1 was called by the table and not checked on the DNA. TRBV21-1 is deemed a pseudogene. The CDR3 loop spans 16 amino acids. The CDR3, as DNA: TGTGCCAGCAGCAAAAACAGGGCTGGGTCTACTCAGCCCCAGCATTTT. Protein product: CASSKNRAGSTQPQHF.

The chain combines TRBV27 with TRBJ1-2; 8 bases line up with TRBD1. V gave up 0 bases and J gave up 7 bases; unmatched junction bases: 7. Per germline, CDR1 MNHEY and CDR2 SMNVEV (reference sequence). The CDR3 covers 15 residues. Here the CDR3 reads CASSLSDRAGSGYTF. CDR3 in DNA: TGTGCCAGCAGTTTATCGGACAGGGCAGGCTCTGGCTACACCTTC.

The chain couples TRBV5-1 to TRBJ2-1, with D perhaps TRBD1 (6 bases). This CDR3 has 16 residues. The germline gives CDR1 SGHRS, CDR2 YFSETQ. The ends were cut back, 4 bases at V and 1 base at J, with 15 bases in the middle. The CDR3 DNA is TGCGCCAGCAGCCCAGGTGACAGGTCTTCCTACAATGAGCAGTTCTTC. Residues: CASSPGDRSSYNEQFF.